This T cell receptor (beta chain) was obtained from a study of T cell changes during pregnancy in multiple sclerosis. The repertoire was sequenced with immunoSEQ multiplex PCR; TCRdb's copy has only in-frame clones and lacks some. The table records 55,000 to 70,000 clones, about nine tenths of them present only once. This CDR3 has 10 amino acids. V was shortened by 6 bases and J by 5 bases, with 8 bases between the two germline ends. Per germline, CDR1 DFQATT and CDR2 SNEGSKA (reference sequence). The origin of this receptor is a female donor with multiple sclerosis, enrolled in a pregnancy study. The material was CD4+ T cells from peripheral blood mononuclear cells, obtained after pregnancy. The V call is TRBV20-1, the J call TRBJ2-7; D might be TRBD2 (5 bases). The CDR3 DNA is TGCAGTGCCCTGAGGGACGAGCAGTACTTC. Protein: CSALRDEQYF.